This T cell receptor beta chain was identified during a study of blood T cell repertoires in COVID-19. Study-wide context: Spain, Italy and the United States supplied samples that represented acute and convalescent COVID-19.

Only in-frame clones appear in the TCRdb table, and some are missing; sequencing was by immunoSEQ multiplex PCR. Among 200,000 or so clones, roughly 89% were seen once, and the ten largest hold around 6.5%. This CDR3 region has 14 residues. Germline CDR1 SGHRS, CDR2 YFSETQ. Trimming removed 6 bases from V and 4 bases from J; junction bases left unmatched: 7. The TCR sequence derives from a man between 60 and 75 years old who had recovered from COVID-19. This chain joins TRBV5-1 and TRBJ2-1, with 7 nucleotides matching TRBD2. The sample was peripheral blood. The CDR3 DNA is TGCGCCAGCACGCTGCGGGAGACTTACAATGAGCAGTTCTTC. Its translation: CASTLRETYNEQFF. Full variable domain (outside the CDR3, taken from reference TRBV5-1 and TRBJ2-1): KAGVTQTPRYLIKTRGQQVTLSCSPISGHRSVSWYQQTPGQGLQFLFEYFSETQRNKGNFPGRFSGRQFSNSRSEMNVSTLELGDSALYLCASTLRETYNEQFFGPGTRLTVL.